This T cell receptor beta chain was identified during a study of cytomegalovirus exposure and HLA in healthy donors. This CDR3 contains 14 residues. CDR1 and CDR2 from the germline V gene are SGHRS and YFSETQ. PCR used 60 Vbeta primers and 13 Jbeta primers. Here immunoSEQ multiplex PCR was the method, and the copy in TCRdb shows in-frame clones only, minus some. This sample's clone table lists approximately 150,000 clones. On this clone itself: The antigen is undetermined.

Broader study findings: Three chains tied to CMV proved CMV antigen-specific in vitro.

The rearrangement uses TRBV5-1 and TRBJ2-5, with D perhaps TRBD1 (5 bases). The end of the DNA is better explained by TRBJ2-7, so the J call may be wrong. Sequencing was performed on PBMCs. The source is a middle-aged woman in good health and CMV-seronegative. Written as DNA, the CDR3 is TGCGCCAGCAGCTTGGAGGGGAAGGTAGGCGAGCAGTACTTC. Protein product: CASSLEGKVGEQYF.